A selection of T cell receptor beta chains follows, all from one sample in a study of T-cell memory formation after mild COVID-19. TCRdb called the 5' RACE reads again in MiXCR, with one record for every CDR3 protein. Among 140,000 or so distinct CDR3 sequences listed, around 15% were seen once. The sequencing sample was made of PBMCs or a T cell subset sorted from them (not recorded which). These receptors all come from an adult woman who had mild COVID-19 (a few samples of this study predate the infection). Cell type and time point are not known. Both conserved end residues are part of each CDR3. A D gene is named only where the DNA matches it firmly. Size is omitted from some rows. Given values are once, few, many or a class for expanded clones.

few	TRBV7-3	TRBD2	17	TRBJ2-1	TGTGCCAGCAGCCTCCTTGGGGGAGGGAGTTTATACAATGAGCAGTTCTTC	CASSLLGGGSLYNEQFF
NA	TRBV6-6	TRBD1	16	TRBJ2-2	TGTGCCAGCAGTTATCAGGGGGCTGCAGACACCGGGGAGCTGTTTTTT	CASSYQGAADTGELFF
few	TRBV20-1	NA	15	TRBJ2-7	TGCAGTGCTAGAGATCTGACGGGTAGCTCCTACGAGCAGTACTTC	CSARDLTGSSYEQYF
NA	TRBV24-1	TRBD2	18	TRBJ2-5	TGTGCCACCAGTGATTTTCGGCTAGCGGGGGCTTACCAAGAGACCCAGTACTTC	CATSDFRLAGAYQETQYF
few	TRBV9	NA	15	TRBJ2-1	TGTGCCAGCACCCGGGAACAGTTTGGCTACAATGAGCAGTTCTTC	CASTREQFGYNEQFF
few	TRBV5-1	NA	15	TRBJ1-1	TGCGCCAGCAGCTTGTACTTAGACAGCAACACTGAAGCTTTCTTT	CASSLYLDSNTEAFF
NA	TRBV4-2	NA	15	TRBJ1-2	TGTGCCAGCAGCCAAGACTCCCGGGGAGTGTATGGCTACACCTTC	CASSQDSRGVYGYTF
NA	TRBV29-1	NA	14	TRBJ2-1	TGCAGCGCTGGCGGGGCAGCTATTTACAATCAGCAGTTCTTC	CSAGGAAIYNQQFF
NA	TRBV2	NA	15	TRBJ2-1	TGTGCCAGCAGTGACGAGCCCCCCTTGGGAGATGAGCAGTTCTTC	CASSDEPPLGDEQFF
few	TRBV19	NA	14	TRBJ1-6	TGTGCCAGTAGTATAGATCCGAAGAATTCACCCCTCCACTTT	CASSIDPKNSPLHF
NA	TRBV5-1	NA	14	TRBJ2-1	TGCGCCAGCAGCTGGGCCGCAGGGGAGGGTGAGCAGTTCTTC	CASSWAAGEGEQFF
NA	TRBV12-3/TRBV12-4	TRBD2	18	TRBJ2-3	TGTGCCAGCAGTTTCAGACTAGCGGGCGGGGGTAGCACAGATACGCAGTATTTT	CASSFRLAGGGSTDTQYF
few	TRBV6-4	NA	14	TRBJ1-2	TGTGCCAGCAGTGAGGGGGGTGCTAACTATGGCTACACCTTC	CASSEGGANYGYTF
few	TRBV30	NA	13	TRBJ1-5	TGTGCCTGGAGTGGGGAAGGTGTTCAGCCCCAGCATTTT	CAWSGEGVQPQHF
few	TRBV5-1	NA	17	TRBJ2-7	TGCGCCAGCAGCTCTGACCCAGGGGCTAGCGTCCCCTACGAGCAGTACTTC	CASSSDPGASVPYEQYF
few	TRBV29-1	NA	15	TRBJ2-5	TGCAGCGTTGAACCCCGGGACGTATACCAAGAGACCCAGTACTTC	CSVEPRDVYQETQYF
few	TRBV7-6	TRBD2	15	TRBJ2-1	TGTGCCAGCAGCTTAGAACTAGCGGGAGGGAATGAGCAGTTCTTC	CASSLELAGGNEQFF
NA	TRBV29-1	TRBD2	13	TRBJ2-3	TGCAGCGTAGCGGGAGGGCCCTCAGATACGCAGTATTTT	CSVAGGPSDTQYF
few	TRBV6-1	TRBD2	17	TRBJ2-3	TGTGCCAGCAGTGACATCCTAGCGGGAGAGGGGCGAGATACGCAGTATTTT	CASSDILAGEGRDTQYF
NA	TRBV5-6	NA	12	TRBJ2-7	TGTGCCAGCAGCTTGGACTATGACGAGCAGTACTTC	CASSLDYDEQYF
NA	TRBV29-1	NA	13	TRBJ2-1	TGCAGCGTTGATAAGACCTCCTACAATGAGCAGTTCTTC	CSVDKTSYNEQFF
NA	TRBV27	NA	11	TRBJ1-2	TGTGCCACCCGGATTAACTATGGCTACACCTTC	CATRINYGYTF
NA	TRBV12-3/TRBV12-4	TRBD1	13	TRBJ1-2	TGTGCCAGCAGTCCCGGGACAGCGAGCGGCTACACCTTC	CASSPGTASGYTF
NA	TRBV4-1	NA	16	TRBJ2-7	TGCGCCAGCAGCCAAGGTTCGGACATCAGCTCCTACGAGCAGTACTTC	CASSQGSDISSYEQYF
NA	TRBV9	NA	12	TRBJ2-7	TGTGCCACCAGACGGCCCTCCTACGAGCAGTACTTC	CATRRPSYEQYF
many	TRBV2	TRBD1	16	TRBJ2-5	TGTGCCAGCAGGGAGGACCCTGGGACAGGGCAAGAGACCCAGTACTTC	CASREDPGTGQETQYF
many	TRBV5-1	TRBD2	16	TRBJ2-7	TGCGCCAGCAGCTTGACTAGCGGGATGGTCGCCTACGAGCAGTACTTC	CASSLTSGMVAYEQYF
few	TRBV9	NA	13	TRBJ1-5	TGTGCCAGCAGCGTACACGGCAATCAGCCCCAGCATTTT	CASSVHGNQPQHF
NA	TRBV2	NA	15	TRBJ2-5	TGTGCCAGCAGTGAGACAGCACAGTTACAAGAGACCCAGTACTTC	CASSETAQLQETQYF
many	TRBV20-1	NA	12	TRBJ2-7	TGCAGTGCTAGACGTCCAGGGGAAGAGCAGTACTTC	CSARRPGEEQYF
few	TRBV12-3/TRBV12-4	TRBD2	17	TRBJ2-7	TGTGCCAGCACACCCCGACGGGGACTAGCGGGGACCTACGAGCAGTACTTC	CASTPRRGLAGTYEQYF
NA	TRBV6-1	NA	15	TRBJ1-2	TGTGCCAGCAGTGAGGCCGACAGGCTCAACGATGGCTACACCTTC	CASSEADRLNDGYTF
many	TRBV20-1	NA	17	TRBJ2-1	TGCAGTGCTAGAGACTTACCCCGGGACTCGTCCTACAATGAGCAGTTCTTC	CSARDLPRDSSYNEQFF
NA	TRBV7-9	TRBD2	13	TRBJ2-3	TGTGCCAGAGCGGGAGGCATCACAGATACGCAGTATTTT	CARAGGITDTQYF
NA	TRBV12-3/TRBV12-4	TRBD2	15	TRBJ2-3	TGTGCCAGCAGACCCCCGGGGGGGAGTGGAGATACGCAGTATTTT	CASRPPGGSGDTQYF
few	TRBV2	NA	14	TRBJ1-6	TGTGCCAGCAGTGACACAGGGTATAATTCACCCCTCCACTTT	CASSDTGYNSPLHF
many	TRBV3-1	NA	15	TRBJ2-7	TGTGCCAGCAGCCCCTTTCAGTTTAGCTCCTACGAGCAGTACTTC	CASSPFQFSSYEQYF
NA	TRBV19	TRBD1	14	TRBJ2-7	TGTGCCAGTAGTATAGCGGACAGGGCCTACGAGCAGTACTTC	CASSIADRAYEQYF
many	TRBV12-3/TRBV12-4	NA	11	TRBJ2-7	TGTGCCAGCAGCCATGCGGGCGAGCAGTACTTC	CASSHAGEQYF
NA	TRBV9	NA	15	TRBJ1-4	TGTGCCAGCAGCGCATTTGGGGGCTCGGGTGAAAAACTGTTTTTT	CASSAFGGSGEKLFF
NA	TRBV7-9	TRBD1	18	TRBJ2-5	TGTGCCAGCAGACCACCCCTGTCGGACAGGGGGCAAGGAGCGACCCAGTACTTC	CASRPPLSDRGQGATQYF
few	TRBV12-3/TRBV12-4	NA	13	TRBJ1-1	TGTGCCAGCAGTTTTGTCGGGGGCAGTGAAGCTTTCTTT	CASSFVGGSEAFF
NA	TRBV27	NA	13	TRBJ2-3	TGTGCCAGCAGTTTATATAGGACAGATACGCAGTATTTT	CASSLYRTDTQYF
NA	TRBV6-5	NA	14	TRBJ2-7	TGTGCCAGCAGTTATATCGGGATCTCCTACGAGCAGTACTTC	CASSYIGISYEQYF
NA	TRBV4-1	NA	15	TRBJ1-1	TGCGCCAGCAGCCCTCCGGGACGGTGGAACACTGAAGCTTTCTTT	CASSPPGRWNTEAFF
NA	TRBV12-3/TRBV12-4	NA	12	TRBJ1-2	TGTGCCACCGAGGACAGTTTCTATGGCTACACCTTC	CATEDSFYGYTF
NA	TRBV6-5	TRBD1	16	TRBJ1-2	TGTGCCAGCTCTCTAGCCCGACAGGGGGGGGACTATGGCTACACCTTC	CASSLARQGGDYGYTF
NA	TRBV9	NA	16	TRBJ1-4	TGTGCCAGCAGCCCCTTCCCACTGGGGTCCAATGAAAAACTGTTTTTT	CASSPFPLGSNEKLFF
few	TRBV7-8	NA	17	TRBJ2-5	TGTGCCAGCAGCTTGGGCGGGACGGGGGCGGCCCCGGAGACCCAGTACTTC	CASSLGGTGAAPETQYF
few	TRBV7-6	TRBD2	15	TRBJ2-3	TGTGCCAGCAGCCCTCGCGGGAGCAGCACAGATACGCAGTATTTT	CASSPRGSSTDTQYF
NA	TRBV7-9	NA	15	TRBJ2-1	TGTGCCAGCAGCTTGGGGGGTAATCCCTACAATGAGCAGTTCTTC	CASSLGGNPYNEQFF
NA	TRBV13	NA	15	TRBJ2-1	TGTGCCAGCACCGACTTGGAGGGCCTACACGATGAGCAGTTCTTC	CASTDLEGLHDEQFF
few	TRBV27	NA	17	TRBJ1-2	TGTGCCAGCAGTTTATCGAGCAATGAGGGATGGGGAATGGGCTACACCTTC	CASSLSSNEGWGMGYTF
NA	TRBV4-1	NA	15	TRBJ2-1	TGCGCCAGCAGCCTCATCCTGACGGAGGGGAATGAGCAGTTCTTC	CASSLILTEGNEQFF
few	TRBV4-1	NA	14	TRBJ2-7	TGCGCCAGCAGCCAAGGTGTGACAGGATACGAGCAGTACTTC	CASSQGVTGYEQYF
NA	TRBV4-3	NA	16	TRBJ1-1	TGCGCCAGCAGCCAAGATCAGACACCGGGGATCACTGAAGCTTTCTTT	CASSQDQTPGITEAFF
many	TRBV5-1	TRBD1	14	TRBJ2-7	TGCGCCAGCAGCCCGGGACAGGGGGCTTACGAGCAGTACTTC	CASSPGQGAYEQYF